This TCR beta chain was retrieved from a study of T-cell reconstitution after alpha-beta-depleted transplantation in children. The study, taken as a whole, reports: Two months or so post-transplant, alpha-beta T cells reportedly derived from several hundred expanded graft clones. There were some patients whose high TCRbeta diversity at day 60 came from surviving recipient T cells and thymic progenitors.

Unique molecular identifiers were built into the TCRbeta library. From the PCR reads, TCRdb called clonotypes with MiXCR, one entry per CDR3 protein. The data hold hundreds of thousands of distinct CDR3 sequences, with 10% to 15% observed a single time. This clonotype was found a few times. Its antigen is still unknown. The receptor was isolated from a male patient between 10 and 17 years old who had a stem cell transplant for acute myeloid leukemia, so the T cells may come from the graft donor. Material: PBMCs, mostly from graft donor cells, obtained 360 days after TCRalphabeta/CD19-depleted stem cell transplant.

This CDR3 reads CASSHGGTGPQETQYF. CDR3 in DNA: TGTGCCAGCAGCCACGGCGGGACAGGGCCCCAAGAGACCCAGTACTTC. J is TRBJ2-5 and V is TRBV4-2, with 9 bases aligning to TRBD1. This CDR3 has 16 residues. The germline gives CDR1 LGHNA, CDR2 YNFKEQ. Trimming removed 3 bases from V and 1 base from J; junction bases left unmatched: 6.